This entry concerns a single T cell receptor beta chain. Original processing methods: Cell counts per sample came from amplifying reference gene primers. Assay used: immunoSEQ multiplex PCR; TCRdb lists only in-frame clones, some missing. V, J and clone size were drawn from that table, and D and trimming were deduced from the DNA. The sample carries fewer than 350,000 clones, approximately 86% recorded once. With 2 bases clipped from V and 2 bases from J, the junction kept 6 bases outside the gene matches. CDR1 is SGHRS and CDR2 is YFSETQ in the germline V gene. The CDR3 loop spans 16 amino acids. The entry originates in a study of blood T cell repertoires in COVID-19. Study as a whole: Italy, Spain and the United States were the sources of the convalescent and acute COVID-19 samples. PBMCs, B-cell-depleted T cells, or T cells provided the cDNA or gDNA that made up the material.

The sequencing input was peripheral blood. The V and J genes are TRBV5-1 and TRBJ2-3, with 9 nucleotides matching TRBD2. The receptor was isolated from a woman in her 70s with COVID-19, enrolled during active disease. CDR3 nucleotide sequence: TGCGCCAGCAGCTTATCTAGCGGGGAGATCACAGATACGCAGTATTTT. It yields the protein CASSLSSGEITDTQYF.